The T cell receptor beta chain described here comes from a study of blood T cell repertoires in COVID-19. About the study: Acute and convalescent COVID-19 specimens originated in the United States, Italy and Spain. T cells, B-cell-depleted T cells, or PBMCs provided the cDNA or gDNA that served as material.

In the study's own analysis: Reference gene primer amplification yielded estimated nucleated cell counts. Clones were sequenced by immunoSEQ multiplex PCR, and TCRdb holds only the in-frame ones, with some missing. V, J and clone size derive from that table, while D and trimming were established from the DNA sequence. The table has roughly 70,000 clones, 80% seen once. Germline V gene data show CDR1 as SGHTA and CDR2 as FQGNSA. This CDR3 spans 15 amino acids. J lost 7 bases, V lost 5 bases, and 10 bases had no gene match. The rearrangement links TRBV7-2 to TRBJ2-3; 9 bases map to TRBD2. This clonotype originated in a man aged 70 or older who had recovered from COVID-19. The source material was peripheral blood. The CDR3 DNA sequence: TGTGCCAGCAGCCCAGAGGGCGGGGGGGCATATACGCAGTATTTT. It encodes CASSPEGGGAYTQYF. The whole variable domain, filled in from reference TRBV7-2 and TRBJ2-3, reads GAGVSQSPSNKVTEKGKDVELRCDPISGHTALYWYRQSLGQGLEFLIYFQGNSAPDKSGLPSDRFSAERTGGSVSTLTIQRTQQEDSAVYLCASSPEGGGAYTQYFGPGTRLTVL.